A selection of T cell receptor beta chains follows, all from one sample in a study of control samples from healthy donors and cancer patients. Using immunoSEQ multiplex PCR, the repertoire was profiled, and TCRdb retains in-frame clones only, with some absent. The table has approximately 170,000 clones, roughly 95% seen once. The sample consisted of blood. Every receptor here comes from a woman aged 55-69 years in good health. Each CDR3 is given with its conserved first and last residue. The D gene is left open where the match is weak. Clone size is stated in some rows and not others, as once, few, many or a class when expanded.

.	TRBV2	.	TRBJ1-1	TGTGCCAGCAGTTTGGGGGGTGGGGGAAGGATGAACACTGAAGCTTTCTTT	CASSLGGGGRMNTEAFF
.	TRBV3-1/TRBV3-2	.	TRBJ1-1	TGTGCCAGCAGCCAAGGGGCACGGAGTGAAGCTTTCTTT	CASSQGARSEAFF
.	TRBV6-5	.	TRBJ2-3	TGTGCCAGCCTGGGGTCAGGGGCCGGCACAGATACGCAGTATTTT	CASLGSGAGTDTQYF
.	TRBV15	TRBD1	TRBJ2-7	TGTGCCACCAGCAGAGGGGTCAAAGGGGGCGGCGGCTACGAGCAGTACTTC	CATSRGVKGGGGYEQYF
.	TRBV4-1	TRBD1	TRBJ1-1	TGCGCCAGCAGCCCCGGACAGGGGGTGAATTCGCGAACTTTCTTT	CASSPGQGVNSRTFF
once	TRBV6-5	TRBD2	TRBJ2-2	TGTGCCAGCAGTCTCGGGGGGGCTAACACCGGGGAGCTGTTTTTT	CASSLGGANTGELFF
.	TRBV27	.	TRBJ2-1	TGTGCCAGCAGTTTTTTGTACAATGAGCAGTTCTTC	CASSFLYNEQFF
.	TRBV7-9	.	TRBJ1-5	TGTGCCAGCAGCTTATCCTTTAGTCAGCCCCAGCATTTT	CASSLSFSQPQHF
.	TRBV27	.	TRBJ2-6	TGTGCCAGCAGTTTGGAGGGTGGAAGGGACTTCCTTTTCCTAGCCTCTGGGGCCAACGTCCTGACTTTC	CASSLEGGRDFLFLASGANVLTF
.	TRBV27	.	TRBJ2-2	TGTGCCAGCTCTTTCGACGGCACCGGGGAGCTGTTTTTT	CASSFDGTGELFF
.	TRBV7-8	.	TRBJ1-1	TGTGCCAGCAGCTTAGCGCGATGGGCAGGGCTGAACACTGAAGCTTTCTTT	CASSLARWAGLNTEAFF
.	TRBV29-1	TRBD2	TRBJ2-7	TGCAGCGTTAATTATGGACTAGCGGGGGACGAGCAGTACTTC	CSVNYGLAGDEQYF
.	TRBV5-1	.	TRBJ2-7	TGCGCCAGCAGCTTAACAGGGGAGGGTTACGAGCAGTACTTC	CASSLTGEGYEQYF
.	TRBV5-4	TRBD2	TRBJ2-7	TGTGCCAGCAGCCCTCTCGGACTAGCTCGAGAGCAGTACTTC	CASSPLGLAREQYF
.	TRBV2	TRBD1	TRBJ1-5	TGTGCCAGCCAGCGACAGGGCGGGAAGCAGCCCCAGCATTTT	CASQRQGGKQPQHF
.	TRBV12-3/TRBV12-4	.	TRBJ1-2	TGTGCCAGCAGTTTACGGTCCTATGGCTACACCTTC	CASSLRSYGYTF
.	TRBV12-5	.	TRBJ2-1	TGTGCTAGTGCCGGTCAGGGGGGGAACTATGAGCAGTTCTTC	CASAGQGGNYEQFF
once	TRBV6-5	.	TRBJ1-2	TGTGCCAGCAGTTACTCCTGGGGGGCAGGGTATGGCTACACCTTC	CASSYSWGAGYGYTF
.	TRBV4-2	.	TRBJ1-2	TGTGCCAGCAGCCAAGATCCGGGGAACTATGGCTACACCTTC	CASSQDPGNYGYTF
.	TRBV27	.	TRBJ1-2	TGTGCCAGCAGTTTATCTCGAAATTCCGGCTACACCTTC	CASSLSRNSGYTF
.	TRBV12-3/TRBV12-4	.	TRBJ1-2	TGTGCCAGCAGTTTAGGTCTAAACTATGGCTACACCTTC	CASSLGLNYGYTF
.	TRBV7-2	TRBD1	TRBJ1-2	TGTGCCAGCAGCCCCGACAGGGTCGGGGGCTACACCTTC	CASSPDRVGGYTF
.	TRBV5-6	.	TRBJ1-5	TGTGCCAGCAGCTTGGCTTACAGGGCCAATCAGCCCCAGCATTTT	CASSLAYRANQPQHF
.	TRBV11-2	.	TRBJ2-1	TGTGCCAGCAGCTTAGTGGGCGGGCTTGAAAATGAGCAGTTCTTC	CASSLVGGLENEQFF
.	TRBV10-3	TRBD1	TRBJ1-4	TGTGCCACCTCGGGACAGGGGACTAATGAAAAACTGTTTTTT	CATSGQGTNEKLFF
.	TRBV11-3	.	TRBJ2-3	TGTGCCAGCAGCGCAACACGACAGGAGGGGGTTACGCAGTATTTT	CASSATRQEGVTQYF
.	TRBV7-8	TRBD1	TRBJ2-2	TGTGCCAGCAAAACCGGGACAGGGCCCAACCTGCTGTTTTTT	CASKTGTGPNLLFF
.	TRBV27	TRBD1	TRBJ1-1	TGTGCCAGCATGCCGAGGACAGGGGATACTATGAACACTGAAGCTTTCTTT	CASMPRTGDTMNTEAFF
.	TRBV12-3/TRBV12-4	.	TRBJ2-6	TGTGCCAGCAGGATCTCTGGGGCCAACGTCCTGACTTTC	CASRISGANVLTF
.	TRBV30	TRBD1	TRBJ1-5	TGTGCCTGGAGTGTGGGGACAGGGGATTTAAGCAATCAGCCCCAGCATTTT	CAWSVGTGDLSNQPQHF
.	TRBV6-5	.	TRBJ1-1	TGTGCCAGCAGTAGGGAGGGGTTCACTGAAGCTTTCTTT	CASSREGFTEAFF
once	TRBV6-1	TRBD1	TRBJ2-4	TGTGCCAGCAGTGCAGCAGCAGGGGGCGTGAACAAAAACATTCAGTACTTC	CASSAAAGGVNKNIQYF
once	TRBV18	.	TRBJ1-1	TGTGCCAGCTCACCCCCTGGGGGGTCGGACACTGAAGCTTTCTTT	CASSPPGGSDTEAFF
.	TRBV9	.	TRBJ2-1	TGTGCCAGCAGCGTAGGGCGAAGCTCCTACAATGAGCAGTTCTTC	CASSVGRSSYNEQFF
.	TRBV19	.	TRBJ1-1	TGTGCCAGTAGTATAGGGGGCACACAGACTGAAGCTTTCTTT	CASSIGGTQTEAFF
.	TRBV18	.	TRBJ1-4	TGTGCCAGCTCACCGGCGCCGCCGGGGGAAAAACTGTTTTTT	CASSPAPPGEKLFF
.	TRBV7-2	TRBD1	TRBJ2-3	TGTGCCAGCAGCTTAATAGGGGGCGGAGTAGCAGATACGCAGTATTTT	CASSLIGGGVADTQYF
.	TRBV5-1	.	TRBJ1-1	TGCGCCAGCAGCTTGGTGGGGGGTATGAACACTGAAGCTTTCTTT	CASSLVGGMNTEAFF
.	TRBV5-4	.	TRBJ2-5	TGTGCCAGCAGCTTGGCCAGGGGTGGCCCAAAAGAGACCCAGTACTTC	CASSLARGGPKETQYF
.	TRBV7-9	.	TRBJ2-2	TGTGCCAGCAGCTCCGTAGGGCCGGGAACCGGGGAGCTGTTTTTT	CASSSVGPGTGELFF
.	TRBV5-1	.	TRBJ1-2	TGCGCCAGCAGCCCCGGGGAGAACTATGGCTACACCTTC	CASSPGENYGYTF
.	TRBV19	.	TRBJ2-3	TGTGCCAGTGGTCCGGCGCATACGCAGTATTTT	CASGPAHTQYF
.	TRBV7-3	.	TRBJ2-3	TGTGCCAGCAGCCCCCGTAACACAGATACGCAGTATTTT	CASSPRNTDTQYF
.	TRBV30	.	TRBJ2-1	TGTGCCTGGAGTGTACCGGGGCTCGAAATCAATGAGCAGTTCTTC	CAWSVPGLEINEQFF
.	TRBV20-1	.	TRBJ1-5	TGCAGTGCTAGTAACGGCCATAGCAATCAGCCCCAGCATTTT	CSASNGHSNQPQHF